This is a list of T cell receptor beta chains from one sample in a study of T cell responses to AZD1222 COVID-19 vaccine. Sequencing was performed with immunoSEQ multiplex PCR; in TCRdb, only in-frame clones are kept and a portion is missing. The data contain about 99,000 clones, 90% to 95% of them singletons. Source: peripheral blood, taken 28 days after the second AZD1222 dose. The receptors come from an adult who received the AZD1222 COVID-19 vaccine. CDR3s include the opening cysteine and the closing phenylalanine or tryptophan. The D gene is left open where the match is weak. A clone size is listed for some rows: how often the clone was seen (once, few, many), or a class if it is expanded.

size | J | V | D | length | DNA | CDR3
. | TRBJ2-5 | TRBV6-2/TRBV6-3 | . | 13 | TGTGCCAGCAGTTACCAGGAGTTGGAGACCCAGTACTTC | CASSYQELETQYF
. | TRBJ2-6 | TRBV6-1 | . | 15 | TGTGCCAGCAGTGAAGGGACAGCCGGGGCCAACGTCCTGACTTTC | CASSEGTAGANVLTF
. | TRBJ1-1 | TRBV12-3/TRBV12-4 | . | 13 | TGTGCCAGCAGACCTACAGAAAACACTGAAGCTTTCTTT | CASRPTENTEAFF
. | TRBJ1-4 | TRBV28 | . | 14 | TGTGCCAGCAGTTTGGCCAGGGCTTGGGAAAAACTGTTTTTT | CASSLARAWEKLFF
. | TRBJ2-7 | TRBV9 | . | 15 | TGTGCCAGCAGCGCCTCCGGGACTCCTGTCTACGAGCAGTACTTC | CASSASGTPVYEQYF
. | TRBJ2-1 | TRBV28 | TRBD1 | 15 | TGTGCCAGCAGTTTTTCGGGACAGGGGAGCAATGAGCAGTTCTTC | CASSFSGQGSNEQFF
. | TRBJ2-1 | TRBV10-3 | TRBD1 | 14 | TGTGCCATCAGTGGGACAGGGTCCCACAATGAGCAGTTCTTC | CAISGTGSHNEQFF
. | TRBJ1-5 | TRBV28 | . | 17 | TGTGCCAGCAGTTTAATTACAGGACTATATAGCAATCAGCCCCAGCATTTT | CASSLITGLYSNQPQHF
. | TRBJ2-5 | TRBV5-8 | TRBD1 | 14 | TGTGCCAGCAGGCCCGGACAGGGAGAAGAGACCCAGTACTTC | CASRPGQGEETQYF
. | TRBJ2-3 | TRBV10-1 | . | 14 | TGCGCCAGCCCCGAAGGAGCGGGCACAGATACGCAGTATTTT | CASPEGAGTDTQYF
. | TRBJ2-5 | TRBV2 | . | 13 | TGTGCCAGCATAAGTGGCGGGGAAGAGACCCAGTACTTC | CASISGGEETQYF
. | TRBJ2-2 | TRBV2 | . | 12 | TGTGCCAGCAGTGGGGGGGCAGGGACGCTGTTTTTT | CASSGGAGTLFF
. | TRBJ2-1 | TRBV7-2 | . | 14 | TGTGCCAGCAGCCCAGGAGGGGGGTACAATGAGCAGTTCTTC | CASSPGGGYNEQFF
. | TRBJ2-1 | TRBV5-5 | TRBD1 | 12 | TGTGCCAGCAGCCCACAGGGGCTTGAGCAGTTCTTC | CASSPQGLEQFF
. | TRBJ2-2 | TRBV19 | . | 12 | TGTGCCAGTAATAGGCGGACCGGGGAGCTGTTTTTT | CASNRRTGELFF
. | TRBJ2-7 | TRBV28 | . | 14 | TGTGCCAGCAGTGACCACACGGGCTCCTACGAGCAGTACTTC | CASSDHTGSYEQYF
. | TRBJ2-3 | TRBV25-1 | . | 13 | TGTGCCAGCAGTGAAGTAGCCACAGATACGCAGTATTTT | CASSEVATDTQYF
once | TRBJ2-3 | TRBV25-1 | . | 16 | TGTGCCAGCACCATAGGAGGGACATACGGCACAGATACGCAGTATTTT | CASTIGGTYGTDTQYF
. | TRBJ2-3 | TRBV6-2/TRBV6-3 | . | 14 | TGTGCCAGCAGTTACTTCCAGGTTCCAGATACGCAGTATTTT | CASSYFQVPDTQYF
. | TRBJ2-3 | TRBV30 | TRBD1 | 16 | TGTGCCTGGGACAGGGAACCAACACTTAGCACAGATACGCAGTATTTT | CAWDREPTLSTDTQYF
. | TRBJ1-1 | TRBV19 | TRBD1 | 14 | TGTGCCAGTAGTGCGACAGGGCTAAGGACTGAAGCTTTCTTT | CASSATGLRTEAFF
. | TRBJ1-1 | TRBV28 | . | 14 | TGTGCCAGCAGTTATGGGGGTGCGAACACTGAAGCTTTCTTT | CASSYGGANTEAFF